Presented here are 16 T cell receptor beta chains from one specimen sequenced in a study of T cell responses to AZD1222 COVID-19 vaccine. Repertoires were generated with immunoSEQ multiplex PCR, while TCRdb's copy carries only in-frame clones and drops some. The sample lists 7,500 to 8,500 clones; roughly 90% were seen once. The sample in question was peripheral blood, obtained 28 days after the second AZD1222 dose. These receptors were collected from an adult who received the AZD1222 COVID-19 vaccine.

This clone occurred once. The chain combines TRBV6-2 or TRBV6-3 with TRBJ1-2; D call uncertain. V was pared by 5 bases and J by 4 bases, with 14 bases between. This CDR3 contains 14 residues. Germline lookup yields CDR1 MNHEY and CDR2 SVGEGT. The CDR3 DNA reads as TGTGCCAGCAGTCTCGACTGGATGTCCTATGGCTACACCTTC. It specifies CASSLDWMSYGYTF.

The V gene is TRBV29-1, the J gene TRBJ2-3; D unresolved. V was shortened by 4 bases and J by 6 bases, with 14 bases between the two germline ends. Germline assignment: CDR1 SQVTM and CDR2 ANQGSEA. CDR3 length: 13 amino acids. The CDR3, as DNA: TGCAGCGTTGTGGGTGATACGAGGGATACGCAGTATTTT. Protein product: CSVVGDTRDTQYF.

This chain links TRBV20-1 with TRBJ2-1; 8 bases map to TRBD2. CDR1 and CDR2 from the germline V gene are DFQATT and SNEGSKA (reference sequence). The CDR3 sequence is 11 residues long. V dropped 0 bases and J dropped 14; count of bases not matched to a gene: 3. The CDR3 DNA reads TGCAGTGCTAGAGATCAACTAGCGGAGTTCTTC. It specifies CSARDQLAEFF.

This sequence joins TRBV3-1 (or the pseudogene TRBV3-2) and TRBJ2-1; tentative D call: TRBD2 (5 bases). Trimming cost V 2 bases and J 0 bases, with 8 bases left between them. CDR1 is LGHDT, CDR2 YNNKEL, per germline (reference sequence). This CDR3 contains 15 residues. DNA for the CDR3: TGTGCCAGCAGCCAACAGCGGAGCTCCTACAATGAGCAGTTCTTC. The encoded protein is CASSQQRSSYNEQFF.

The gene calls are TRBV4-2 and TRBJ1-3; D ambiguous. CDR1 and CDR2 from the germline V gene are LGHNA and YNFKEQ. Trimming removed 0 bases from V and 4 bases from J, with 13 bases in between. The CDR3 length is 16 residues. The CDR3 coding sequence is TGTGCCAGCAGCCAAGATCCGGGCGATTACGGAAACACCATATATTTT. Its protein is CASSQDPGDYGNTIYF.

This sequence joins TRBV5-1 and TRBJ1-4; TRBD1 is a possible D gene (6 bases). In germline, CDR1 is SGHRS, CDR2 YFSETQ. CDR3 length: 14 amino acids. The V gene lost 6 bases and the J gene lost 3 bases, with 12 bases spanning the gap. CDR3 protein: CASTPDSSNEKLFF. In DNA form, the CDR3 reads TGCGCCAGCACCCCGGACAGCTCTAATGAAAAACTGTTTTTT.

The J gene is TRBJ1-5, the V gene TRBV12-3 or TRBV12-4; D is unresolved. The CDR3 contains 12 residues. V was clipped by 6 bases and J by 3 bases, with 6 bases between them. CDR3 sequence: CASSPNNQPQHF. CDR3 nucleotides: TGTGCCAGCAGCCCGAACAATCAGCCCCAGCATTTT.

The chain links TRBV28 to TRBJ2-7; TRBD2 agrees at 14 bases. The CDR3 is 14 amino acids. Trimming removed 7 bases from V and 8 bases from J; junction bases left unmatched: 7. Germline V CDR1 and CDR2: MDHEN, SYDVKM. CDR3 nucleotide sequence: TGTGCCAGCACCGGGACTAGCGGGAGAGTGAAGCAGTACTTC. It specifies CASTGTSGRVKQYF.

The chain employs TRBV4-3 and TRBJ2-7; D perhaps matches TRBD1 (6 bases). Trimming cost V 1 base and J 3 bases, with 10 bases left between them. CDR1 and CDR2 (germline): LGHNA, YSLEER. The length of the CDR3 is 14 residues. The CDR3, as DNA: TGCGCCAGCAGCCAAGGAGTAGGGGGCTACGAGCAGTACTTC. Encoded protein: CASSQGVGGYEQYF.

CDR3 in DNA: TGTGCCAGCAGCTTCAAGGAAGGGTCGAACACCGGGGAGCTGTTTTTT. Amino acids: CASSFKEGSNTGELFF. The rearrangement links TRBV7-8 to TRBJ2-2, with no clear D. Trimming took 3 bases from V and 0 from J, leaving 11 bases between them. This CDR3 has 16 residues. Germline loops: CDR1 SGHVS, CDR2 FQNEAQ.

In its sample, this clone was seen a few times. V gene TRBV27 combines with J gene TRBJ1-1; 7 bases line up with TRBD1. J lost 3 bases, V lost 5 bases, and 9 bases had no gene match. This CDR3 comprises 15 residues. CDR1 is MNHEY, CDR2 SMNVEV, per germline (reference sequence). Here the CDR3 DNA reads TGTGCCAGCAGTGAACTCAGGGGGGTTTACACTGAAGCTTTCTTT. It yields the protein CASSELRGVYTEAFF.

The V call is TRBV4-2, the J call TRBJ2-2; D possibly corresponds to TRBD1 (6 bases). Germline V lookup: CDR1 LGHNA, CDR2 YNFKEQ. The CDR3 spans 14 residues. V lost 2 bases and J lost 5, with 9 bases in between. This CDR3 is CASSQRQGTGELFF. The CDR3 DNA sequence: TGTGCCAGCAGCCAAAGGCAGGGGACCGGGGAGCTGTTTTTT.

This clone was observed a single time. The CDR3 coding sequence is TGTGCCAGCAGACCTCAGGGAGTCAATTCACCCCTCCACTTT. This gives the protein CASRPQGVNSPLHF. V and J are TRBV11-2 and TRBJ1-6, with a weak D call TRBD1 (5 bases). Germline V gene data show CDR1 as SGHAT and CDR2 as FQNNGV. Trimming cost V 6 bases and J 7 bases, with 13 bases left between them. CDR3 length equals 14 residues.

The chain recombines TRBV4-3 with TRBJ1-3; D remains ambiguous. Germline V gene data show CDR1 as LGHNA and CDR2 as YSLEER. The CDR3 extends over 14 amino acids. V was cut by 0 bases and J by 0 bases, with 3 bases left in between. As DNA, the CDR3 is TGCGCCAGCAGCCAAGATAACTCTGGAAACACCATATATTTT. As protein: CASSQDNSGNTIYF.

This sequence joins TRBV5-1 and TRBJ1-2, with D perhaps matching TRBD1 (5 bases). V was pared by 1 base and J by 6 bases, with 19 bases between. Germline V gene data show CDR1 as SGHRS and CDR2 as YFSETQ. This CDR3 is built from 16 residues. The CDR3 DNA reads TGCGCCAGCAGCTTGCGACCCACTGGGGGTAGAGATGGCTACACCTTC. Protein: CASSLRPTGGRDGYTF. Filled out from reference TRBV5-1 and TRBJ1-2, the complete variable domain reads KAGVTQTPRYLIKTRGQQVTLSCSPISGHRSVSWYQQTPGQGLQFLFEYFSETQRNKGNFPGRFSGRQFSNSRSEMNVSTLELGDSALYLCASSLRPTGGRDGYTFGSGTRLTVV.

In DNA form, the CDR3 reads TGTGCCAGCAGCGTAGCCTCAGTCCCGTACAATGAGCAGTTCTTC. This codes for CASSVASVPYNEQFF. The chain links TRBV9 to TRBJ2-1; D is ambiguous. This CDR3 has 15 amino acids. Germline V gives CDR1 SGDLS, CDR2 YYNGEE. The V and J ends lost 0 bases and 4 bases respectively, with 11 bases between them.